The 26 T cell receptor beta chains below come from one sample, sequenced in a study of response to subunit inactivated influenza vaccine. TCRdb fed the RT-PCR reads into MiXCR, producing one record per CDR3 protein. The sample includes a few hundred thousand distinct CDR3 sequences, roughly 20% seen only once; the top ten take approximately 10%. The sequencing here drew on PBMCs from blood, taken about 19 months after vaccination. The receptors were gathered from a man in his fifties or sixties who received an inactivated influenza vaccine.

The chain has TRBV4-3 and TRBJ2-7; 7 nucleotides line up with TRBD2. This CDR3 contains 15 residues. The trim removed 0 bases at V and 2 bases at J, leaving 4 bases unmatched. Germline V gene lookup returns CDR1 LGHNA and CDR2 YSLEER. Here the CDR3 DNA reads TGCGCCAGCAGCCAAGATCGGGGAGGGACCTACGAGCAGTACTTC. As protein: CASSQDRGGTYEQYF.

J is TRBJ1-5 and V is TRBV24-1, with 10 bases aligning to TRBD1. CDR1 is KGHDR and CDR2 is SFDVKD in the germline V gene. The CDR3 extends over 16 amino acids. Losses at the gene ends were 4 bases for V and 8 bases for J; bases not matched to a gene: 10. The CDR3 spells CATSDRTGGVLKPQHF. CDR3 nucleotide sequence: TGTGCCACCAGTGACCGGACAGGGGGTGTCCTAAAGCCCCAGCATTTT.

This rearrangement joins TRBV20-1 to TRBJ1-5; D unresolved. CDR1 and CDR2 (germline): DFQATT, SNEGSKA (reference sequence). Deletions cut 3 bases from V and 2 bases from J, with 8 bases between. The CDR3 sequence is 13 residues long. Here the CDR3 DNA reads TGCAGTGCTAGGACGGCAGGCAATCAGCCCCAGCATTTT. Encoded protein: CSARTAGNQPQHF.

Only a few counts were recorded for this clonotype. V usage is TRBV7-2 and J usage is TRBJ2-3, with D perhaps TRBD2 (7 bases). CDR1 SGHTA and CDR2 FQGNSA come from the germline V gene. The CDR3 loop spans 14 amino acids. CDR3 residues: CAAAEGGPSDTQYF. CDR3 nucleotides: TGTGCTGCGGCTGAGGGGGGGCCATCAGATACGCAGTATTTT. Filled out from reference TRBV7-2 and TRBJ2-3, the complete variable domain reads GAGVSQSPSNKVTEKGKDVELRCDPISGHTALYWYRQSLGQGLEFLIYFQGNSAPDKSGLPSDRFSAERTGGSVSTLTIQRTQQEDSAVYLCAAAEGGPSDTQYFGPGTRLTVL.

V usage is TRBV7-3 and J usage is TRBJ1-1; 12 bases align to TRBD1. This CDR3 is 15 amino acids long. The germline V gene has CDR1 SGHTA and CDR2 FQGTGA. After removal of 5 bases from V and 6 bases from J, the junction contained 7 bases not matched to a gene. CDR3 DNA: TGTGCCAGCAGCCCTCGGGACAGGGGGCACGCTGAAGCTTTCTTT. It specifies CASSPRDRGHAEAFF.

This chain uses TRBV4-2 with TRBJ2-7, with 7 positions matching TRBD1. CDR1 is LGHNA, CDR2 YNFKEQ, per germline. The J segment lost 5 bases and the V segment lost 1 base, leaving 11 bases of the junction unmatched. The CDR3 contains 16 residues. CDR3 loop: CASSQVGTVVRHEQYF. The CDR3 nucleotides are TGTGCCAGCAGCCAAGTTGGGACAGTGGTAAGGCACGAGCAGTACTTC.

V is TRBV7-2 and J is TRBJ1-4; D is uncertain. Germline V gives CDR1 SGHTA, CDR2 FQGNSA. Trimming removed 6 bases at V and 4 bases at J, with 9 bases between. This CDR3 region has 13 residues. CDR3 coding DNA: TGTGCCAGCAGAGAACAGAGTAATGAAAAACTGTTTTTT. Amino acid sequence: CASREQSNEKLFF.

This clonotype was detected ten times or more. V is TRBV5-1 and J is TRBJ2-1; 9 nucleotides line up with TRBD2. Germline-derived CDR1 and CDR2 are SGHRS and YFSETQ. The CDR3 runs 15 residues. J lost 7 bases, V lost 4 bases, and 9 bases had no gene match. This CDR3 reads CASSIGLALGNEQFF. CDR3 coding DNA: TGCGCCAGCAGCATAGGACTAGCGCTAGGGAATGAGCAGTTCTTC.

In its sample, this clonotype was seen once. For the CDR3, the DNA is TGCAGCGTCCGAGACAGGTCATCCTTCTACGAGCAGTACTTC. This encodes CSVRDRSSFYEQYF. V is TRBV29-1 and J is TRBJ2-7, with D tentatively TRBD1 (6 bases). The CDR3 extends over 14 amino acids. The germline gives CDR1 SQVTM, CDR2 ANQGSEA. V was trimmed by 6 bases and J by 3 bases, leaving 18 bases between them.

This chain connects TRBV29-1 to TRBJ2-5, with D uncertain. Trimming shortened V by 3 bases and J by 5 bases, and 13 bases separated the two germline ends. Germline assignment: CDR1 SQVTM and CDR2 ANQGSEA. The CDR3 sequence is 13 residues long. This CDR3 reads CSVERGVPETQYF. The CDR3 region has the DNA TGCAGCGTTGAGCGTGGGGTTCCTGAGACCCAGTACTTC.

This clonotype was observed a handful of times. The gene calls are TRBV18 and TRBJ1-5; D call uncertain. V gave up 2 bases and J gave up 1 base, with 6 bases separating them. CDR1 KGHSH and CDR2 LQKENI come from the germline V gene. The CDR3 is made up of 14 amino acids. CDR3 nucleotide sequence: TGTGCCAGCTCACCAATAAGGAGCAATCAGCCCCAGCATTTT. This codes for CASSPIRSNQPQHF. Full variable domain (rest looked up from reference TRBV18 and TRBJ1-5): NAGVMQNPRHLVRRRGQEARLRCSPMKGHSHVYWYRQLPEEGLKFMVYLQKENIIDESGMPKERFSAEFPKEGPSILRIQQVVRGDSAAYFCASSPIRSNQPQHFGDGTRLSIL.

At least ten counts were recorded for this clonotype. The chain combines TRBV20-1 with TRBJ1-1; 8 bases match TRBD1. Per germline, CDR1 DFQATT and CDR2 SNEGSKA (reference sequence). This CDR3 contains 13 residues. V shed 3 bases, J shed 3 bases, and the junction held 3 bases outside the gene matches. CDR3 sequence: CSASQGADTEAFF. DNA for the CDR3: TGCAGTGCTAGTCAGGGGGCGGACACTGAAGCTTTCTTT.

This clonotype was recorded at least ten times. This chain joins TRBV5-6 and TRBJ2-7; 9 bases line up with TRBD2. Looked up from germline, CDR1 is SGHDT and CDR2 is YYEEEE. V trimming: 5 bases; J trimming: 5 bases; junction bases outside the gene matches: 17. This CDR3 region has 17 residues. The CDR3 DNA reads TGTGCCAGCAGTTTACCGGGACAGTGGACTAGCGTCGACGAGCAGTACTTC. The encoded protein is CASSLPGQWTSVDEQYF.

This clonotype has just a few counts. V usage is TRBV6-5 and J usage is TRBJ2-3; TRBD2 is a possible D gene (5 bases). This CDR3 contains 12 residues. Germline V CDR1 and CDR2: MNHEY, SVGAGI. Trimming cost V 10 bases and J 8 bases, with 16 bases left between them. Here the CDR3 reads CATQPAEGTQYF. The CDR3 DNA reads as TGTGCCACCCAGCCAGCCGAGGGTACGCAGTATTTT.

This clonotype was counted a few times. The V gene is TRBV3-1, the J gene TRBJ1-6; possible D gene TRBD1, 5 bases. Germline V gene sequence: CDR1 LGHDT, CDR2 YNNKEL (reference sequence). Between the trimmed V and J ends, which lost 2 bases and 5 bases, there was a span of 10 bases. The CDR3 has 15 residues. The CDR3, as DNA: TGTGCCAGCAGCCAAACGGGACGGAATAATTCACCCCTCCACTTT. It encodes CASSQTGRNNSPLHF.

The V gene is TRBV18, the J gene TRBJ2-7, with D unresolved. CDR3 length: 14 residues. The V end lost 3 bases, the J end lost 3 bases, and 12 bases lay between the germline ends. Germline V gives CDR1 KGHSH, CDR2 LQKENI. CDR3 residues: CASSPLAAYYEQYF. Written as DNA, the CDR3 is TGTGCCAGCTCACCCCTGGCAGCATACTACGAGCAGTACTTC.

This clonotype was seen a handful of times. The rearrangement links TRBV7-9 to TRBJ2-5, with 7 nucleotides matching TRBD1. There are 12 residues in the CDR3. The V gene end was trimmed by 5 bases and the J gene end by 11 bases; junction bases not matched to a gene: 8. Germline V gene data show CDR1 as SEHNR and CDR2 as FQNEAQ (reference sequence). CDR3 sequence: CASSASPGQQYF. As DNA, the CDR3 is TGTGCCAGCAGCGCGTCACCGGGACAGCAGTACTTC.

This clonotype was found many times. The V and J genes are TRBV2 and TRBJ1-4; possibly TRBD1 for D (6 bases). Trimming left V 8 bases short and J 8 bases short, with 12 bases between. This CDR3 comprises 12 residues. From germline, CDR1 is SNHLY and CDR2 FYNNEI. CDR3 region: CASRKQGEKLFF. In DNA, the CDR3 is TGTGCCAGCCGTAAACAGGGCGAAAAACTGTTTTTT.

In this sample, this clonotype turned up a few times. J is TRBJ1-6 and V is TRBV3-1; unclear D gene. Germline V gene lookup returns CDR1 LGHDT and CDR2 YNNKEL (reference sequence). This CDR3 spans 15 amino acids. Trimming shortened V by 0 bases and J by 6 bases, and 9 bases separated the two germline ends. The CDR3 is CASSQERRTNSPLHF. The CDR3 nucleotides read TGTGCCAGCAGCCAAGAACGGCGGACTAATTCACCCCTCCACTTT.

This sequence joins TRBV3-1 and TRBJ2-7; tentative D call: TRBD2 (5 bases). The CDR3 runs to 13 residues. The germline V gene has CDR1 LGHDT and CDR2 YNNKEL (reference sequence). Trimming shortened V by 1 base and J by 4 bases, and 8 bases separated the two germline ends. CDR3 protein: CASSQVAGYEQYF. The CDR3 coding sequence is TGTGCCAGCAGCCAAGTTGCGGGTTACGAGCAGTACTTC.

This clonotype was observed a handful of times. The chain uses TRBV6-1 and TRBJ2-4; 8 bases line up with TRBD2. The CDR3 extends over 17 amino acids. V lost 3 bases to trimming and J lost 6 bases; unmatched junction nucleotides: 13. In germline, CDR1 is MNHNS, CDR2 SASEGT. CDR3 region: CASSEAFGGALLNIQYF. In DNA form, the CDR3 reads TGTGCCAGCAGTGAGGCGTTCGGGGGGGCCTTGCTAAACATTCAGTACTTC.

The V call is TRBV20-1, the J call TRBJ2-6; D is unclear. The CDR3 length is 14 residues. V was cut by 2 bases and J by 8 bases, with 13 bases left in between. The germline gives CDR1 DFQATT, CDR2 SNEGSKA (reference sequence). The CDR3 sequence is CSARIVAVPNVLTF. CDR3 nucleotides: TGCAGTGCTAGAATCGTGGCAGTGCCCAACGTCCTGACTTTC.

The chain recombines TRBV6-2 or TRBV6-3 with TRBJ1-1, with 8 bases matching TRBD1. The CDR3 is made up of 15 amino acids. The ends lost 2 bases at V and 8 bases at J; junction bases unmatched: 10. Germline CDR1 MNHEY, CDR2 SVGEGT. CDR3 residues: CASSYARTGGSEAFF. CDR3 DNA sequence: TGTGCCAGCAGTTACGCAAGAACAGGGGGATCGGAAGCTTTCTTT.

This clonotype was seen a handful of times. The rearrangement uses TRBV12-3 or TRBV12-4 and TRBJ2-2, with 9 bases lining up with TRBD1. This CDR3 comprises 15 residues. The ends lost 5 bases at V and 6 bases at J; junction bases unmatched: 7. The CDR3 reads CASSPGTGKAGELFF. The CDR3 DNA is TGTGCCAGCAGTCCAGGGACAGGGAAGGCCGGGGAGCTGTTTTTT.

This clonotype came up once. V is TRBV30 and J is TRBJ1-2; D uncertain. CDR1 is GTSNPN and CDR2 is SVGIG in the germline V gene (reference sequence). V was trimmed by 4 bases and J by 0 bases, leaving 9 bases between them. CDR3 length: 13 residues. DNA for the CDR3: TGTGCCTGGAACGTAGCAGCTAACTATGGCTACACCTTC. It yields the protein CAWNVAANYGYTF.

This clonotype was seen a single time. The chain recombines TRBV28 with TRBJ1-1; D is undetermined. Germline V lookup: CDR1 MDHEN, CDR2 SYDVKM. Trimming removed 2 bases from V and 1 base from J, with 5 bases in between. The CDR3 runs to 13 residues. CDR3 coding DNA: TGTGCCAGCAGTTTACTTGCGAACACTGAAGCTTTCTTT. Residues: CASSLLANTEAFF. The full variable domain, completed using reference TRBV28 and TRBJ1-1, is DVKVTQSSRYLVKRTGEKVFLECVQDMDHENMFWYRQDPGLGLRLIYFSYDVKMKEKGDIPEGYSVSREKKERFSLILESASTNQTSMYLCASSLLANTEAFFGQGTRLTVV.